This TCR beta chain was retrieved from a study of blood T cells in healthy people across ages. Turning to the study itself: Per every two T cells, about one barcoded beta molecule was captured by template switching. General study results and limits: Older age coincided with a roughly linear decline in TCR beta diversity per million T cells.

This clonotype has just a few counts. Its antigen is unknown. Primed by a sample-barcoded 5' primer and a J-beta primer mix, a second PCR proceeded for about 6 to 11 cycles. TCRdb recomputed calls from the 5' RACE reads with MiXCR, one row per CDR3 protein. This table holds approximately 1.5 million distinct CDR3 sequences, roughly 32% found once. The donors, aged roughly 6 to 90, were healthy Caucasians from Russia. Per sample, no less than 5 micrograms of total RNA were extracted. The J segment lost 3 bases and the V segment lost 6 bases, leaving 6 bases of the junction unmatched. The CDR3 is 13 amino acids. Germline V gives CDR1 DFQATT, CDR2 SNEGSKA (reference sequence).

Sequencing was done on a sample of blood. The clonotype originates from a woman in her thirties in good health. The chain links TRBV20-1 to TRBJ2-7; 9 positions match TRBD2. Here the CDR3 reads CSALSSGDYEQYF. DNA of the CDR3: TGCAGTGCGTTGTCTAGCGGGGACTACGAGCAGTACTTC.